Each of the 10 T cell receptor beta chains below was sequenced from the same sample in a study of cytomegalovirus exposure and HLA in healthy donors. Primers included in the PCR were 60 Vbeta and 13 Jbeta primers. Sequencing used immunoSEQ multiplex PCR; TCRdb keeps in-frame clones, though not all of them. The sample has about 200,000 clones, about 13% seen once. The source material was PBMCs. The receptors here all came from a man between 45 and 60 years old in good health and CMV-seropositive.

V gene TRBV4-3 combines with J gene TRBJ1-6; 9 nucleotides match TRBD1. The V gene end was trimmed by 3 bases and the J gene end by 9 bases; junction bases not matched to a gene: 3. Germline CDR1 and CDR2: LGHNA and YSLEER. The CDR3 length is 14 residues. CDR3 DNA: TGCGCCAGCAGCCAGGGACAGGGCGTTTCACCCCTCCACTTT. As protein: CASSQGQGVSPLHF.

This clone appeared a few times. The rearrangement uses TRBV6-5 and TRBJ1-2; perhaps TRBD1 as D (5 bases). The CDR3 is 13 residues long. V shed 6 bases and J shed 1 base, with 9 bases lying between them. Germline CDR1 and CDR2: MNHEY and SVGAGI. CDR3 coding DNA: TGTGCCAGCAGCAGACAGATTAACTATGGCTACACCTTC. Protein sequence: CASSRQINYGYTF.

This clone turned up a few times. The chain links TRBV19 to TRBJ1-5, with 8 bases identical to TRBD1. Trimming at V came to 3 bases and at J to 7 bases, leaving 11 bases not matched to a gene. In germline, CDR1 is LNHDA, CDR2 SQIVND (reference sequence). The length of the CDR3 is 16 residues. In DNA form, the CDR3 reads TGTGCCAGTAGTATCTCGATTGGACAGGGTGGCCAGCCCCAGCATTTT. Translation: CASSISIGQGGQPQHF. Variable domain in full (rest from reference TRBV19 and TRBJ1-5): DGGITQSPKYLFRKEGQNVTLSCEQNLNHDAMYWYRQDPGQGLRLIYYSQIVNDFQKGDIAEGYSVSREKKESFPLTVTSAQKNPTAFYLCASSISIGQGGQPQHFGDGTRLSIL.

This clone was seen only a few times. The chain is built from TRBV7-2 and TRBJ2-1; D not certain. The CDR3 is made up of 12 amino acids. From germline, CDR1 is SGHTA and CDR2 FQGNSA. Trimming removed 0 bases at V and 10 bases at J, with 7 bases between. For the CDR3, the DNA is TGTGCCAGCAGCTTAGCACATAGCGAGCAGTTCTTC. Protein sequence: CASSLAHSEQFF.

This clone appeared a few times. The chain is built from TRBV28 and TRBJ1-2; D perhaps matches TRBD1 (5 bases). Trimming took 6 bases from V and 2 from J, leaving 10 bases between them. The CDR3 covers 13 residues. Per the germline V gene, CDR1 is MDHEN and CDR2 is SYDVKM. In DNA form, the CDR3 reads TGTGCCAGCAGGGTGGGGGGGAACTATGGCTACACCTTC. It codes for CASRVGGNYGYTF.

This clone was counted between two and nine times. The chain is built from TRBV19 and TRBJ2-6; D possibly corresponds to TRBD1 (6 bases). The CDR3 consists of 15 residues. Per the germline V gene, CDR1 is LNHDA and CDR2 is SQIVND (reference sequence). V was shortened by 5 bases and J by 0 bases, with 8 bases between the two germline ends. Written as DNA, the CDR3 is TGTGCCAGTAGTGTGACAGGCTCTGGGGCCAACGTCCTGACTTTC. Translating gives CASSVTGSGANVLTF. The whole variable domain, filled in from reference TRBV19 and TRBJ2-6, reads DGGITQSPKYLFRKEGQNVTLSCEQNLNHDAMYWYRQDPGQGLRLIYYSQIVNDFQKGDIAEGYSVSREKKESFPLTVTSAQKNPTAFYLCASSVTGSGANVLTFGAGSRLTVL.

The V and J genes are TRBV25-1 and TRBJ2-1, with D tentatively TRBD1 (6 bases). V lost 2 bases to trimming and J lost 2 bases, with 19 bases between them. CDR1 is MGHDK, CDR2 SYGVNS, per germline. The CDR3 is 18 amino acids. The CDR3 DNA is TGTGCCAGCAGTGAAGGAGTGTCATGGCAGGGGCCCTACAATGAGCAGTTCTTC. Amino acid sequence: CASSEGVSWQGPYNEQFF.

In its sample, this clone was seen a few times. This chain uses TRBV7-9 with TRBJ2-7, with D uncertain. The germline V gene encodes CDR1 SEHNR and CDR2 FQNEAQ (reference sequence). The V end was cut by 0 bases, the J end by 4 bases, with 10 bases between. The CDR3 is 14 amino acids. CDR3 DNA: TGTGCCAGCAGCTTAGCGCAGTCGGGTTACGAGCAGTACGTC. It codes for CASSLAQSGYEQYV.

This clone was observed a few times. The genes are TRBV7-3 and TRBJ2-2, with 8 bases that match TRBD1. Per the germline V gene, CDR1 is SGHTA and CDR2 is FQGTGA. The CDR3 runs to 17 residues. Germline trimming cut 1 base from V and 5 bases from J; bases unmatched to any gene: 9. The CDR3 protein is CASSLKGVRGRTGELFF. The CDR3 region has the DNA TGTGCCAGCAGCTTAAAGGGTGTCAGGGGGCGAACCGGGGAGCTGTTTTTT.

Points on this clone: Different DNA sequences within this sample yield the same CDR3. The V and J genes are TRBV15 and TRBJ2-7; 8 nucleotides line up with TRBD1. In germline, CDR1 is LNHNV, CDR2 YYDKDF (reference sequence). CDR3 size: 14 residues. Losses at the gene ends were 1 base for V and 1 base for J; bases not matched to a gene: 0. The CDR3 sequence is CATSRGTGSYEQYV. CDR3 nucleotide sequence: TGTGCCACCAGCAGAGGGACAGGGTCCTACGAGCAGTACGTC.